This TCR beta chain is drawn from a study of regulatory T cells in long-lasting Graves disease. CDR3 length equals 14 residues. Germline V gene data show CDR1 as KGHSH and CDR2 as LQKENI. V gave up 2 bases and J gave up 3 bases; unmatched junction bases: 3. The table lists this clonotype with a few counts. Time point in this sample: newly diagnosed GD, antithyroid drugs for less than 3 months. PBMC RNA was the source of the TCR library. Construction of the TCR beta libraries employed iRepertoire HTBI primers in conjunction with Arm-PCR of CDR3 regions. TCRdb reprocessed the multiplex PCR reads with MiXCR, giving one entry per CDR3 protein. Among 450,000 to 600,000 distinct CDR3 sequences listed, around an eighth were seen once. These data were also reused for a study on T cells in Graves' hyperthyroidism and ophthalmopathy.

The chain joins TRBV18 to TRBJ2-7; TRBD2 aligns across 8 bases. The sequencing here drew on peripheral blood mononuclear cells (PBMCs), taken at new diagnosis, from a patient treated with antithyroid drugs. The TCR originated in a man aged 30-40 years with Graves disease. The DNA for the CDR3 is TGTGCCAGCTCACCATTGGGGACTAGCTACGAGCAGTACTTC. Amino acids: CASSPLGTSYEQYF.